This T cell receptor beta chain originates from a study of vaccination and CD4 T cells after COVID-19. Study as a whole: Each control culture was treated with a CEFX pool, an HIV-1 Nef pool, or no peptide. Study-wide findings and caveats: The median SARS-CoV-2-reactive clonotype number increased from around 21 to 38, without statistical significance. Spike mono-reactive clones accounted for 304 of the 307 vaccine-specific clones found in convalescent patients.

Germline assignment: CDR1 KGHSH and CDR2 LQKENI. The CDR3 has 14 residues. V lost 2 bases and J lost 6, with 10 bases in between. In this sample, this clonotype turned up once. What it binds is not known. Treatment in this sample: approximately nine-day PBMC culture with coronavirus spike peptide pools or control peptides (ViraFEST assay). PCR positivity was dated March to December 2020, before US Alpha, Beta and Delta variants. Cultured CD4+ T-cell DNA underwent Oncomine TCR Beta short-read sequencing. TCRdb recomputed calls from the PCR reads with MiXCR, one row per CDR3 protein. The sample records some 15,000 distinct CDR3 sequences, around 37% being singletons.

The sequenced sample consisted of cultured CD4+ T cells from blood. This TCR was recovered from a human donor with COVID-19. This chain joins TRBV18 and TRBJ2-2; D gene unclear. This chain's CDR3 is CASSPDIAPGELFF. CDR3 nucleotides: TGTGCCAGCTCACCAGACATCGCGCCCGGGGAGCTGTTTTTT.